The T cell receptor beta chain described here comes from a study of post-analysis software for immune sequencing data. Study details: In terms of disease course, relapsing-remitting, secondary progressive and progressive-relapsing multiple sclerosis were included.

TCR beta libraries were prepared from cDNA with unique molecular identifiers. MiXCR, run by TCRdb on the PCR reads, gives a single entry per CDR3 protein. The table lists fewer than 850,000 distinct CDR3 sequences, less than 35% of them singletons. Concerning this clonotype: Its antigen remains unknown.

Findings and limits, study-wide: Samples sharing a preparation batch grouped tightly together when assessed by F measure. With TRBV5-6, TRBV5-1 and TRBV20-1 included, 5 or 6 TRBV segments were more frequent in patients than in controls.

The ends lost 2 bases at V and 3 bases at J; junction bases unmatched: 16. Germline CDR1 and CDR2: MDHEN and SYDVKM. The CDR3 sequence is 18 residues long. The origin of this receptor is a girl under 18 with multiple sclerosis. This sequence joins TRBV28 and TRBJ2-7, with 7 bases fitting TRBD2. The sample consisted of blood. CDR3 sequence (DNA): TGTGCCAGCAGTTTACCCCTGCGGGGACGGGGAGGGCACTACGAGCAGTACTTC. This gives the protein CASSLPLRGRGGHYEQYF.